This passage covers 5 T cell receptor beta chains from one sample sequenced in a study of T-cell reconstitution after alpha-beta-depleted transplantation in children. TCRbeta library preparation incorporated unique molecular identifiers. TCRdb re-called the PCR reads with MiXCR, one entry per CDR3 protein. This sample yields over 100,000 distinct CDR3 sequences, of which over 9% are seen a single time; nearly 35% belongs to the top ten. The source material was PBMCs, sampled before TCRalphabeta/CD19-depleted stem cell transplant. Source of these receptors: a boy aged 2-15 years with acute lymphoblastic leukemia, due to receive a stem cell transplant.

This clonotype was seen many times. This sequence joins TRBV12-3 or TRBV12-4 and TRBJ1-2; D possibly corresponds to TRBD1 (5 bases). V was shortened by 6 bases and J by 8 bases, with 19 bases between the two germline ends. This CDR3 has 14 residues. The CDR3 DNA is TGTGCCAGCAGCCAATACACAGGTGAAGGGGGCTACACCTTC. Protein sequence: CASSQYTGEGGYTF.

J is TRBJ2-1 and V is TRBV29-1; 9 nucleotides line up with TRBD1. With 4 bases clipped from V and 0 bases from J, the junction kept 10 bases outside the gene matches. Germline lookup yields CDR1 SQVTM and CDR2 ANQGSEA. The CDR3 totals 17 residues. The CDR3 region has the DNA TGCAGCGTTGCTAAAGGCCGGGGACAGGGCTCCTACAATGAGCAGTTCTTC. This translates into CSVAKGRGQGSYNEQFF.

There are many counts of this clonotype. The CDR3 DNA follows: TGCGCCAGCAGCTTGGTTCAGGGCTACGAGCAGTACTTC. This sequence encodes CASSLVQGYEQYF. This chain links TRBV5-1 with TRBJ2-7; maybe TRBD1 (5 bases). Trimming shortened V by 0 bases and J by 3 bases, and 7 bases separated the two germline ends. The CDR3 runs 13 residues. In germline, CDR1 is SGHRS, CDR2 YFSETQ.

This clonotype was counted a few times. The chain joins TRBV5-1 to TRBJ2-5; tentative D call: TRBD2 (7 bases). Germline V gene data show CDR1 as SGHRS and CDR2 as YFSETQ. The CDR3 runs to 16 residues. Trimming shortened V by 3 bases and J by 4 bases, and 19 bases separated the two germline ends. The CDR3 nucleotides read TGCGCCAGCAGCTCCCTGGGGGCGGGAGCCCGAGAGACCCAGTACTTC. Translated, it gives CASSSLGAGARETQYF.

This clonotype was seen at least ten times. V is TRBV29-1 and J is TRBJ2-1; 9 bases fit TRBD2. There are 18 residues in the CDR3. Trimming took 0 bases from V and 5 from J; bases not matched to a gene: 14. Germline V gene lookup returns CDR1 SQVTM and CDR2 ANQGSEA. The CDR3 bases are TGCAGCGTTGAAGATCTTCTAGGGCGGGAGGGCCTGAACAATGAGCAGTTCTTC. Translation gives CSVEDLLGREGLNNEQFF.